A single sample is the source of the 16 T cell receptor beta chains below, sequenced in a study of OX40 agonist ivuxolimab in advanced cancers. Here immunoSEQ multiplex PCR was the method, and the copy in TCRdb shows in-frame clones only, minus some. The sample holds roughly 70,000 clones; about 87% are singletons and the top ten take 0.67%. The input for sequencing was CD4+ or CD8+ T cells sorted from blood, taken in a trial of the OX40 agonist ivuxolimab. The receptors were gathered from an adult with an advanced solid tumor such as melanoma, head and neck, liver or kidney cancer.

This chain links TRBV28 with TRBJ2-1, with unresolved D. The CDR3 totals 11 residues. Germline V gene data show CDR1 as MDHEN and CDR2 as SYDVKM. Trimming left V 4 bases short and J 4 bases short, with 2 bases between. In nucleotides, the CDR3 is TGTGCCAGCAGTTGGTACAATGAGCAGTTCTTC. It yields the protein CASSWYNEQFF.

The chain employs TRBV19 and TRBJ1-2, with D perhaps TRBD1 (5 bases). The CDR3 extends over 13 amino acids. Germline V lookup: CDR1 LNHDA, CDR2 SQIVND (reference sequence). The V end was cut by 4 bases, the J end by 2 bases, with 8 bases between. CDR3 amino acids: CASSNRGNYGYTF. DNA for the CDR3: TGTGCCAGTAGTAATAGGGGAAACTATGGCTACACCTTC.

The J gene is TRBJ1-1, the V gene TRBV5-4; no firm D call. Trimming pared 1 base from V and 0 bases from J, leaving 10 bases between. Germline CDR1 reads SGHNT; CDR2 reads YYREEE (reference sequence). CDR3 length equals 15 residues. In DNA, the CDR3 is TGTGCCAGCAGCTTGTCACCGAGCATGAACACTGAAGCTTTCTTT. Protein product: CASSLSPSMNTEAFF. The full variable domain, its missing parts supplied by reference TRBV5-4 and TRBJ1-1, is ETGVTQSPTHLIKTRGQQVTLRCSSQSGHNTVSWYQQALGQGPQFIFQYYREEENGRGNFPPRFSGLQFPNYSSELNVNALELDDSALYLCASSLSPSMNTEAFFGQGTRLTVV.

V and J are TRBV9 and TRBJ2-5; either TRBD1 or TRBD2 may fit D (5 bases each). CDR3 length equals 15 residues. The germline CDR1 and CDR2 sequences are SGDLS and YYNGEE. V was pared by 3 bases and J by 5 bases, with 17 bases between. CDR3: CASSAGTNGAETQYF. CDR3 sequence (DNA): TGTGCCAGCAGCGCCGGGACCAACGGTGCCGAGACCCAGTACTTC.

The V call is TRBV6-5, the J call TRBJ2-5; D tentatively fits TRBD1 or TRBD2 (5 bases each). Germline V gene data show CDR1 as MNHEY and CDR2 as SVGAGI. The CDR3 sequence is 16 residues long. Trimming cost V 0 bases and J 3 bases, with 14 bases left between them. CDR3 region: CASSYSGTPEEETQYF. As DNA, the CDR3 is TGTGCCAGCAGTTACTCCGGGACCCCCGAGGAAGAGACCCAGTACTTC.

DNA of the CDR3: TGTGCCAGCAGCTTAGACGGGGGAACCTACGAGCAGTACTTC. This codes for CASSLDGGTYEQYF. The V gene is TRBV11-2, the J gene TRBJ2-7; D might be TRBD2 (6 bases). CDR3 size: 14 residues. Looked up from germline, CDR1 is SGHAT and CDR2 is FQNNGV. V was shortened by 0 bases and J by 2 bases, with 8 bases between the two germline ends.

The chain employs TRBV19 and TRBJ2-3; 9 bases map to TRBD1. V was clipped by 6 bases and J by 1 base; unmatched bases: 5. The CDR3 length is 15 residues. Per the germline V gene, CDR1 is LNHDA and CDR2 is SQIVND (reference sequence). CDR3 sequence reads: CASRDRDRGTDTQYF. The DNA for the CDR3 is TGTGCCAGTAGAGACCGGGACAGGGGCACAGATACGCAGTATTTT.

This clone was seen a handful of times. This rearrangement joins TRBV6-4 to TRBJ2-5; 7 nucleotides match TRBD1. Germline CDR1 reads MRHNA; CDR2 reads SNTAGT. Losses at the gene ends were 7 bases for V and 1 base for J; bases not matched to a gene: 18. CDR3 length: 18 residues. The DNA of the CDR3 is TGTGCCAGCACTAAGGGGGCCGTCCGGACAAAGTCCCAAGAGACCCAGTACTTC. Encoded protein: CASTKGAVRTKSQETQYF.

Regarding this clone: One junction end does not reproduce the germline sequence, and a read error may be involved. The gene calls are TRBV2 and TRBJ2-1, with D perhaps matching TRBD2 (6 bases). The CDR3 sequence is 13 residues long. Germline V gene sequence: CDR1 SNHLY, CDR2 FYNNEI. Here the CDR3 DNA reads TGTGCCAGCAACCGGGACTCCGACAATGAGCAGTTCTTC. Translated: CASNRDSDNEQFF. Complete variable domain (other parts from reference TRBV2 and TRBJ2-1): EPEVTQTPSHQVTQMGQEVILRCVPISNHLYFYWYRQILGQKVEFLVSFYNNEISEKSEIFDDQFSVERPDGSNFTLKIRSTKLEDSAMYFCASNRDSDNEQFFGPGTRLTVL.

The J gene is TRBJ2-6, the V gene TRBV7-6; the match to TRBD1 covers 8 bases. Germline V gene lookup returns CDR1 SGHVS and CDR2 FNYEAQ. V was clipped by 2 bases and J by 1 base; unmatched bases: 4. This CDR3 has 17 residues. DNA for the CDR3: TGTGCCAGCAGCTTAAGGACAGGGTTGTCTGGGGCCAACGTCCTGACTTTC. Amino acid sequence: CASSLRTGLSGANVLTF. Variable domain in full (rest from reference TRBV7-6 and TRBJ2-6): GAGVSQSPRYKVTKRGQDVALRCDPISGHVSLYWYRQALGQGPEFLTYFNYEAQQDKSGLPNDRFSAERPEGSISTLTIQRTEQRDSAMYRCASSLRTGLSGANVLTFGAGSRLTVL.

The chain carries TRBV10-3 and TRBJ2-3; 7 bases agree with TRBD2. CDR1 and CDR2 from the germline V gene are ENHRY and SYGVKD. V dropped 9 bases and J dropped 6; count of bases not matched to a gene: 9. The CDR3 covers 13 residues. The CDR3 spells CAMSSGRSDTQYF. The DNA of the CDR3 is TGTGCCATGTCTAGCGGAAGGTCGGATACGCAGTATTTT.

The chain employs TRBV7-8 and TRBJ1-1; the D is unclear. In germline, CDR1 is SGHVS, CDR2 FQNEAQ. Trimming took off 4 bases at V and 6 bases at J, with 15 bases between the two ends. CDR3 length: 14 amino acids. CDR3 residues: CASSSRSFSPEAFF. The CDR3 coding sequence is TGTGCCAGCAGCTCCCGGTCTTTTTCCCCTGAAGCTTTCTTT.

The rearrangement links TRBV5-6 to TRBJ2-7; TRBD2 matches at 10 bases. The CDR3 runs 17 residues. The junction had 12 bases not matched to a gene; V was cut back by 0 bases and J by 6 bases. In germline, CDR1 is SGHDT, CDR2 YYEEEE. The CDR3 here is CASSLVRASGGVVEQYF. The CDR3 DNA reads as TGTGCCAGCAGCTTGGTACGGGCTAGCGGGGGCGTCGTCGAGCAGTACTTC.

This clone is a singleton in its sample. The CDR3: CASSIAGTGSYEQYF. In nucleotides, the CDR3 is TGTGCCAGTAGTATCGCCGGGACAGGAAGCTACGAGCAGTACTTC. The chain is built from TRBV19 and TRBJ2-7, with 8 nucleotides matching TRBD1. J was trimmed by 3 bases and V by 3 bases; bases with no gene match: 7. Germline loops: CDR1 LNHDA, CDR2 SQIVND (reference sequence). The CDR3 runs 15 residues.

The gene calls are TRBV27 and TRBJ2-3; 10 nucleotides agree with TRBD2. V shed 7 bases and J 2 bases; nucleotides not matched to a gene: 6. Germline-derived CDR1 and CDR2 are MNHEY and SMNVEV (reference sequence). CDR3 length equals 15 residues. CDR3 bases: TGTGCCAGCAAGCTAGCGGGAGTTAACACAGATACGCAGTATTTT. Translation: CASKLAGVNTDTQYF.

V gene TRBV5-1 combines with J gene TRBJ2-2; no clear D gene. V shed 0 bases and J shed 0 bases, with 6 bases lying between them. CDR1 SGHRS and CDR2 YFSETQ come from the germline V gene. The CDR3 contains 15 residues. The CDR3 sequence is CASSLGRTNTGELFF. For the CDR3, the DNA is TGCGCCAGCAGCTTGGGACGGACGAACACCGGGGAGCTGTTTTTT.